The 32 T cell receptor beta chains below were found in one sample sequenced in a study of T cells in Graves' hyperthyroidism and ophthalmopathy (dated by TCRdb to the late 2010s). The protocol used for the library was multiplex PCR. The data were produced on an Illumina HiSeq 2000. The TCR beta CDR3 regions were amplified from RNA transcripts. The TCR CDR3 was subjected to a first round of RT-PCR using the HTBI primer set and the Qiagen OneStep RT-PCR kit. TCRdb reran the public reads through fastp at Q25 and MiXCR, keeping productive beta chains. Entries that share a CDR3 protein sequence are merged under the most common genes and DNA. In all, the sample holds a few hundred thousand distinct CDR3 sequences, and approximately 15% of those were seen once. Together, the top ten hold approximately 5.7% of the sample. The specimen sequenced was blood. Every receptor here comes from a woman aged 25 to 39 with Graves' hyperthyroidism that later progressed to Graves' ophthalmopathy.

This clonotype was picked up many times. The chain is built from TRBV3-1 and TRBJ1-1, with D unresolved. This CDR3 is 12 amino acids long. V shed 3 bases and J shed 7 bases, with 9 bases lying between them. Germline values: CDR1 LGHDT, CDR2 YNNKEL (reference sequence). This chain's CDR3 is CASSQEPSEAFF. Written as DNA, the CDR3 is TGTGCCAGCAGCCAGGAGCCTAGTGAAGCTTTCTTT.

This clonotype was counted many times. The V gene is TRBV2, the J gene TRBJ1-2, with D possibly matching TRBD1 (5 bases). The CDR3 extends over 13 amino acids. V was shortened by 6 bases and J by 4 bases, with 12 bases between the two germline ends. The germline gives CDR1 SNHLY, CDR2 FYNNEI. CDR3 coding DNA: TGTGCCAGCAGCTATGACGGGGGCTATGGCTACACCTTC. This codes for CASSYDGGYGYTF.

The chain links TRBV2 to TRBJ1-2; 7 bases are a match to TRBD1. After removal of 5 bases from V and 2 bases from J, the junction contained 11 bases not matched to a gene. Germline V gene lookup returns CDR1 SNHLY and CDR2 FYNNEI. The CDR3 sequence is 16 residues long. The CDR3 is CASSPPTGRENYGYTF. The CDR3 bases are TGTGCCAGCAGTCCTCCGACAGGGAGGGAGAACTATGGCTACACCTTC.

Many counts were recorded for this clonotype. The chain joins TRBV3-1 to TRBJ1-5; D perhaps matches TRBD1 (5 bases). The V end was cut by 1 base, the J end by 9 bases, with 13 bases between. Per germline, CDR1 LGHDT and CDR2 YNNKEL (reference sequence). The CDR3 has 14 amino acids. The CDR3 DNA reads TGTGCCAGCAGCCAAGGGGACTGGATGGCGCCCCAGCATTTT. As protein: CASSQGDWMAPQHF.

This chain joins TRBV7-9 and TRBJ1-4; D may be TRBD1 (5 bases). In germline, CDR1 is SEHNR, CDR2 FQNEAQ (reference sequence). V gave up 1 base and J gave up 6 bases, with 9 bases separating them. CDR3 length: 14 amino acids. The DNA of the CDR3 is TGTGCCAGCAGCTTAGTGGCAGGGTATGAAAAACTGTTTTTT. The encoded protein is CASSLVAGYEKLFF. The whole variable domain, filled in from reference TRBV7-9 and TRBJ1-4, reads DTGVSQNPRHKITKRGQNVTFRCDPISEHNRLYWYRQTLGQGPEFLTYFQNEAQLEKSRLLSDRFSAERPKGSFSTLEIQRTEQGDSAMYLCASSLVAGYEKLFFGSGTQLSVL.

Note on this clonotype: This may be a read error, as it is one base from a much larger clone. The V call is TRBV7-9, the J call TRBJ2-3; 10 positions agree with TRBD2. This CDR3 is 17 amino acids long. Germline CDR1 is SEHNR and CDR2 is FQNEAQ (reference sequence). In DNA, the CDR3 is TGTGCCAGCAACCTCCTGGGACTAGCGTCTTTTGGAGATACGCAGGATTTT. This translates into CASNLLGLASFGDTQDF.

The table lists this clonotype with many counts. V gene TRBV3-1 combines with J gene TRBJ1-1; perhaps TRBD1 as D (6 bases). Trimming removed 0 bases from V and 1 base from J, with 9 bases in between. Per germline, CDR1 LGHDT and CDR2 YNNKEL (reference sequence). This CDR3 has 15 residues. CDR3 sequence reads: CASSQDAGANTEAFF. CDR3 DNA: TGTGCCAGCAGCCAAGACGCGGGGGCGAACACTGAAGCTTTCTTT.

The rearrangement joins TRBV5-8 to TRBJ1-3; 7 bases line up with TRBD1. CDR1 is SGHTS and CDR2 is YDEGEE in the germline V gene. The junction had 8 bases not matched to a gene; V was cut back by 5 bases and J by 0 bases. The length of the CDR3 is 16 residues. The CDR3 coding sequence is TGTGCCAGCAGACAAACAGGGGCGGGCTCTGGAAACACCATATATTTT. Its translation: CASRQTGAGSGNTIYF.

The chain has TRBV7-2 and TRBJ2-5; no definite D call. Trimming stripped 5 bases from V and 5 bases from J, with 9 bases between. CDR3 length: 12 amino acids. Germline assignment: CDR1 SGHTA and CDR2 FQGNSA. CDR3 nucleotides: TGTGCCAGCAGCCAAAATCGGGAGACCCAGTACTTC. This gives the protein CASSQNRETQYF.

This clonotype has just a few counts. The genes are TRBV6-5 and TRBJ2-2; 8 positions agree with TRBD2. The CDR3 is made up of 15 amino acids. Trimming at V came to 4 bases and at J to 2 bases, leaving 3 bases not matched to a gene. Germline CDR1 reads MNHEY; CDR2 reads SVGAGI. The CDR3 sequence is CASSSSGSNTGELFF. The CDR3 DNA follows: TGTGCCAGCAGTTCAAGCGGGAGTAACACCGGGGAGCTGTTTTTT.

This clonotype was observed many times. The chain carries TRBV7-3 and TRBJ2-1; 12 nucleotides match TRBD2. Per the germline V gene, CDR1 is SGHTA and CDR2 is FQGTGA. This CDR3 comprises 14 residues. The J segment lost 9 bases and the V segment lost 4 bases, leaving 4 bases of the junction unmatched. As DNA, the CDR3 is TGTGCCAGCAGCTCCTCGGGACTAGCGGGTGAGCAGTTCTTC. Translated, it gives CASSSSGLAGEQFF.

This clonotype was counted between two and nine times. The chain uses TRBV6-2 or TRBV6-3 and TRBJ1-5, with 12 bases aligning to TRBD1. V trimming: 6 bases; J trimming: 6 bases; junction bases outside the gene matches: 3. Germline V gene lookup returns CDR1 MNHEY and CDR2 SVGEGT. The CDR3 is 14 residues long. DNA for the CDR3: TGTGCCAGCAGGGGACAGGGGGCGCCTCAGCCCCAGCATTTT. Its translation is CASRGQGAPQPQHF.

In its sample, this clonotype was seen many times. The V gene is TRBV7-2, the J gene TRBJ1-4; D ambiguous. The CDR3 contains 13 residues. Trimming took off 2 bases at V and 6 bases at J, with 7 bases between the two ends. Germline V gene lookup returns CDR1 SGHTA and CDR2 FQGNSA. CDR3 residues: CASSLSADEKLFF. The CDR3 DNA is TGTGCCAGCAGCTTATCCGCGGATGAAAAACTGTTTTTT.

V usage is TRBV4-1 and J usage is TRBJ2-1; D remains unclear. This CDR3 is built from 15 residues. Germline V gene lookup returns CDR1 MGHRA and CDR2 YSYEKL. Trimming stripped 4 bases from V and 2 bases from J, with 12 bases between. The CDR3 nucleotides are TGCGCCAGCAGCCGCGAGACGGCTACCTACAATGAGCAGTTCTTC. It is translated as CASSRETATYNEQFF.

This clonotype was observed many times. This chain links TRBV7-2 with TRBJ2-3, with D possibly matching TRBD1 (5 bases). The V gene's germline CDR1 is SGHTA and CDR2 FQGNSA. This CDR3 spans 12 amino acids. V dropped 6 bases and J dropped 5 bases, with 9 bases sitting between them. The CDR3 nucleotides are TGTGCCAGCAGTTTTAGGGGAGATACGCAGTATTTT. Residues: CASSFRGDTQYF.

Many counts were recorded for this clonotype. This chain joins TRBV20-1 and TRBJ2-1, with 8 nucleotides matching TRBD2. The CDR3 runs 16 residues. Germline V gene lookup returns CDR1 DFQATT and CDR2 SNEGSKA (reference sequence). Trimming removed 0 bases from V and 7 bases from J; junction bases left unmatched: 11. The CDR3 reads CSARDKRASGRNEQFF. CDR3 coding DNA: TGCAGTGCTAGAGATAAGAGGGCTAGCGGGCGGAATGAGCAGTTCTTC.

This clonotype was observed at least ten times. J is TRBJ2-1 and V is TRBV6-1, with 7 bases matching TRBD1. This CDR3 is 15 amino acids long. Germline V gene lookup returns CDR1 MNHNS and CDR2 SASEGT. Germline trimming cut 6 bases from V and 5 bases from J; bases unmatched to any gene: 10. This chain's CDR3 is CASRRPGDSNNEQFF. The CDR3 bases are TGTGCCAGCAGGAGGCCAGGGGACAGTAACAATGAGCAGTTCTTC.

This clonotype has at least ten counts. The chain uses TRBV28 and TRBJ1-5; no definite D call. Germline lookup yields CDR1 MDHEN and CDR2 SYDVKM. This CDR3 region has 11 residues. V dropped 6 bases and J dropped 8 bases, with 8 bases sitting between them. The CDR3 protein is CASSLREPQHF. In DNA form, the CDR3 reads TGTGCCAGCAGCCTGAGGGAGCCCCAGCATTTT.

Details on this clonotype: A much larger clone differs by one base, so this may be a read error. The chain combines TRBV27 with TRBJ1-2; D might be TRBD1 (5 bases). Germline V CDR1 and CDR2: MNHEY, SMNVEV (reference sequence). Between the trimmed V and J ends, which lost 2 bases and 8 bases, there was a span of 9 bases. CDR3 size: 12 residues. The chain's CDR3 is CASSLNGGGYTF. In DNA form, the CDR3 reads TGTGCCAGCAGTTTAAACGGGGGAGGCTACACCTTC.

In the case of this clonotype: Since a much larger clone is just one base distant, this may be a read error. V usage is TRBV30 and J usage is TRBJ2-7, with a possible D match to TRBD2 (6 bases). Deletions cut 2 bases from V and 2 bases from J, with 13 bases between. The CDR3 extends over 14 amino acids. CDR1 is GTSNPN, CDR2 SVGIG, per germline (reference sequence). The CDR3 region is CAWSTAGKAYEQYF. CDR3 nucleotide sequence: TGTGCCTGGAGTACCGCGGGAAAGGCCTACGAGCAGTACTTC.

The chain combines TRBV2 with TRBJ2-1; tentative D call: TRBD2 (6 bases). Germline values: CDR1 SNHLY, CDR2 FYNNEI. This CDR3 spans 13 amino acids. V was pared by 6 bases and J by 11 bases, with 17 bases between. The CDR3, as DNA: TGTGCCAGCAGGGGGGGAACTCGCACTCAGCAGTTCTTC. This encodes CASRGGTRTQQFF.

This clonotype occurred a few times. The chain employs TRBV5-4 and TRBJ2-4, with a possible D match to TRBD2 (5 bases). The CDR3 sequence is 14 residues long. The germline V and J ends were trimmed by 3 bases and 0 bases, with 7 bases remaining between them. Germline-derived CDR1 and CDR2 are SGHNT and YYREEE (reference sequence). CDR3 sequence (DNA): TGTGCCAGCAGCTCCGGGGAAGCCAAAAACATTCAGTACTTC. Amino acids: CASSSGEAKNIQYF.

This clonotype was seen at least ten times. The chain links TRBV12-3 or TRBV12-4 to TRBJ2-7; D may correspond to TRBD1 or TRBD2 (6 bases each). This CDR3 has 14 residues. V lost 8 bases to trimming and J lost 0 bases, with 14 bases between them. CDR3 DNA sequence: TGTGCCAGCTGGAGGGGGAAAGGCTCCTACGAGCAGTACTTC. The encoded protein is CASWRGKGSYEQYF.

This clonotype was recorded many times. CDR3 sequence: CSAPALGSGTDTQYF. Here the CDR3 DNA reads TGCAGTGCGCCAGCGCTCGGCTCTGGCACAGATACGCAGTATTTT. This chain connects TRBV20-1 to TRBJ2-3, with D unclear. Trimming removed 6 bases from V and 1 base from J, with 17 bases in between. Germline values: CDR1 DFQATT, CDR2 SNEGSKA (reference sequence). The CDR3 runs to 15 residues.

This clonotype was seen at least ten times. The rearrangement links TRBV5-1 to TRBJ2-5; D gene uncertain. Germline loops: CDR1 SGHRS, CDR2 YFSETQ. The CDR3 sequence is 13 residues long. The germline V and J ends were trimmed by 5 bases and 1 base, with 9 bases remaining between them. The CDR3 DNA sequence: TGCGCCAGCAGGGGGAAAGGCCAAGAGACCCAGTACTTC. Protein: CASRGKGQETQYF.

In this sample, this clonotype turned up many times. This sequence joins TRBV6-1 and TRBJ1-2; 9 bases are a match to TRBD1. Germline V CDR1 and CDR2: MNHNS, SASEGT. J lost 5 bases, V lost 5 bases, and 18 bases had no gene match. The CDR3 covers 18 residues. For the CDR3, the DNA is TGTGCCAGCAGTAAAATGGTCTTGCGGGACAGGGTTAGATATGGCTACACCTTC. It yields the protein CASSKMVLRDRVRYGYTF.

This clonotype was detected ten times or more. The gene calls are TRBV11-1 and TRBJ2-1, with 13 bases that match TRBD2. Per the germline V gene, CDR1 is SGHAT and CDR2 is FQDESV (reference sequence). The CDR3 is made up of 19 amino acids. Unmatched junction bases numbered 9, after V lost 4 bases and J lost 0 bases. Written as DNA, the CDR3 is TGTGCCAGCAGCTCCCTCGGGACTAGCGGGACCAGCTCCTACAATGAGCAGTTCTTC. Its translation is CASSSLGTSGTSSYNEQFF.

V is TRBV4-2 and J is TRBJ2-6, with D tentatively TRBD2 (5 bases). CDR3 length equals 19 residues. V shed 0 bases and J shed 4 bases, with 19 bases lying between them. Germline values: CDR1 LGHNA, CDR2 YNFKEQ. The CDR3 sequence: CASSQDEGTVASGANVLTF. In nucleotides, the CDR3 is TGTGCCAGCAGCCAAGATGAGGGAACAGTCGCTTCAGGGGCCAACGTCCTGACTTTC.

Many counts were recorded for this clonotype. The chain joins TRBV7-9 to TRBJ1-1; D not resolved. The germline CDR1 and CDR2 sequences are SEHNR and FQNEAQ (reference sequence). Deletions cut 0 bases from V and 1 base from J, with 6 bases between. The CDR3 runs to 14 residues. The CDR3 loop is CASSLATENTEAFF. DNA of the CDR3: TGTGCCAGCAGCTTAGCAACTGAGAACACTGAAGCTTTCTTT.

This clonotype was recorded at least ten times. CDR3 amino acids: CAITGYPNQPQHF. The CDR3 DNA is TGTGCCATCACAGGGTATCCGAATCAGCCCCAGCATTTT. This chain connects TRBV10-3 to TRBJ1-5, with D possibly TRBD1 on 5 matching bases. The CDR3 consists of 13 residues. CDR1 and CDR2 from the germline V gene are ENHRY and SYGVKD. Trimming stripped 7 bases from V and 4 bases from J, with 11 bases between.

This clonotype was picked up many times. The J gene is TRBJ1-4, the V gene TRBV19; 12 bases align to TRBD1. This CDR3 region has 14 residues. V lost 5 bases, J lost 11 bases, and 6 bases stayed unmatched. CDR1 and CDR2 from the germline V gene are LNHDA and SQIVND (reference sequence). The CDR3: CASSPGTGGEKLFF. The DNA of the CDR3 is TGTGCCAGTAGTCCCGGGACAGGGGGCGAGAAACTGTTTTTT.

Ten or more counts support this clonotype. CDR3 protein: CASSAKQGVNQPQHF. The CDR3 DNA follows: TGTGCCAGCAGCGCCAAGCAGGGGGTAAATCAGCCCCAGCATTTT. The chain carries TRBV6-2 or TRBV6-3 and TRBJ1-5, with 7 nucleotides matching TRBD1. The trim removed 6 bases at V and 4 bases at J, leaving 9 bases unmatched. The CDR3 has 15 amino acids. CDR1 and CDR2 from the germline V gene are MNHEY and SVGEGT.